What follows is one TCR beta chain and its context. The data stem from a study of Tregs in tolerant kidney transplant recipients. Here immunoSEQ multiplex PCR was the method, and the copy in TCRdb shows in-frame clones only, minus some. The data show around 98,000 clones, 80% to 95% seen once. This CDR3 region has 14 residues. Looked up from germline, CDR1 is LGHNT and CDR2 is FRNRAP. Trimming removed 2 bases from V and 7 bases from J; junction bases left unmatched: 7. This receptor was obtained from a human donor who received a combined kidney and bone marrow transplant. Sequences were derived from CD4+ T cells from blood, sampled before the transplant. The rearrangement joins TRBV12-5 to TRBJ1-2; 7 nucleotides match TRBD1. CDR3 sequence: CASGLPSYRGGYTF. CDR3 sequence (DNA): TGTGCTAGTGGTTTGCCCTCCTACAGGGGTGGCTACACCTTC. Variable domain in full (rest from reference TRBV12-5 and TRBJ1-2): DARVTQTPRHKVTEMGQEVTMRCQPILGHNTVFWYRQTMMQGLELLAYFRNRAPLDDSGMPKDRFSAEMPDATLATLKIQPSEPRDSAVYFCASGLPSYRGGYTFGSGTRLTVV.